The 8 T cell receptor beta chains listed next were all sequenced from one sample in a study of control samples from healthy donors and cancer patients. Using immunoSEQ multiplex PCR, the repertoire was profiled, and TCRdb retains in-frame clones only, with some absent. The sample includes about 130,000 clones, nearly 90% of them seen just once. The sequenced material came from blood. The origin of the receptors is a man aged 50-60 years in good health.

This rearrangement joins TRBV4-1 to TRBJ2-7, with 8 bases identical to TRBD2. The germline V gene encodes CDR1 MGHRA and CDR2 YSYEKL. This CDR3 contains 14 residues. With 4 bases clipped from V and 3 bases from J, the junction kept 5 bases outside the gene matches. The CDR3 protein is CASSPQSGGYEQYF. The DNA of the CDR3 is TGCGCCAGCAGCCCCCAGAGCGGGGGCTACGAGCAGTACTTC.

The genes are TRBV5-1 and TRBJ1-4; D is ambiguous. This CDR3 has 15 residues. V lost 4 bases, J lost 3 bases, and 13 bases lay in between. Germline V gene lookup returns CDR1 SGHRS and CDR2 YFSETQ. DNA of the CDR3: TGCGCCAGCAGCCCTCGCTACGGGGCTAATGAAAAACTGTTTTTT. Translated, it gives CASSPRYGANEKLFF.

This clone was seen a handful of times. The rearrangement links TRBV2 to TRBJ2-1; 8 bases fit TRBD2. V lost 6 bases, J lost 7 bases, and 11 bases stayed unmatched. Germline CDR1 and CDR2: SNHLY and FYNNEI. The CDR3 extends over 15 amino acids. CDR3 sequence: CASSPAGGAGNEQFF. DNA for the CDR3: TGTGCCAGCAGCCCCGCCGGGGGGGCGGGGAATGAGCAGTTCTTC.

The chain joins TRBV2 to TRBJ2-1; 7 bases are shared with TRBD1. This CDR3 region has 14 residues. Germline CDR1 and CDR2: SNHLY and FYNNEI. Trimming removed 7 bases from V and 5 bases from J; junction bases left unmatched: 8. This CDR3 is CASKLRTGDNEQFF. CDR3 nucleotides: TGTGCCAGCAAATTGAGAACAGGGGACAATGAGCAGTTCTTC.

The J gene is TRBJ2-1, the V gene TRBV30, with 7 nucleotides matching TRBD1. Germline V gene lookup returns CDR1 GTSNPN and CDR2 SVGIG (reference sequence). This CDR3 has 13 residues. The V gene end was trimmed by 4 bases and the J gene end by 0 bases; junction bases not matched to a gene: 0. CDR3 region: CAWTGGSYNEQFF. CDR3 sequence (DNA): TGTGCCTGGACAGGGGGCTCCTACAATGAGCAGTTCTTC.

The chain carries TRBV11-2 and TRBJ2-7; D not certain. CDR1 and CDR2 from the germline V gene are SGHAT and FQNNGV. The CDR3 contains 13 residues. The V gene lost 1 base and the J gene lost 2 bases, with 6 bases spanning the gap. In DNA form, the CDR3 reads TGTGCCAGCAGCTTAGGGACCCCCTACGAGCAGTACTTC. It translates to CASSLGTPYEQYF. Variable domain in full (rest from reference TRBV11-2 and TRBJ2-7): EAGVAQSPRYKIIEKRQSVAFWCNPISGHATLYWYQQILGQGPKLLIQFQNNGVVDDSQLPKDRFSAERLKGVDSTLKIQPAKLEDSAVYLCASSLGTPYEQYFGPGTRLTVT.

With regard to this clone: This CDR3 is also generated by other DNA sequences in the sample. The V call is TRBV9, the J call TRBJ1-2, with unresolved D. V shed 0 bases and J shed 2 bases, with 5 bases lying between them. This CDR3 is built from 13 residues. Germline CDR1 reads SGDLS; CDR2 reads YYNGEE. CDR3 amino acids: CASSVDSNYGYTF. CDR3 DNA sequence: TGTGCCAGCAGCGTAGATTCGAACTATGGCTACACCTTC.

This clone occurred once. The genes are TRBV30 and TRBJ1-2, with D uncertain. With 2 bases removed from V and 7 bases from J, the gap between germline ends came to 14 bases. Germline V gene data show CDR1 as GTSNPN and CDR2 as SVGIG (reference sequence). The CDR3 is made up of 13 amino acids. CDR3 coding DNA: TGTGCCTGGAGTCGGATACAAACAAGTGGCTACACCTTC. This sequence encodes CAWSRIQTSGYTF. Using reference TRBV30 and TRBJ1-2 for the parts outside the CDR3, the full variable domain is SQTIHQWPATLVQPVGSPLSLECTVEGTSNPNLYWYRQAAGRGLQLLFYSVGIGQISSEVPQNLSASRPQDRQFILSSKKLLLSDSGFYLCAWSRIQTSGYTFGSGTRLTVV.